The 10 T cell receptor beta chains given below trace back to one sample, sequenced in a study of T cell responses to AZD1222 COVID-19 vaccine. TCRdb's copy holds only in-frame clones and misses some; the assay was immunoSEQ multiplex PCR. Altogether approximately 82,000 clones are present, roughly 85% being singletons, with the ten largest covering about 13%. The material sequenced was peripheral blood, taken on day 0 of AZD1222 vaccination. The receptor set was obtained from an adult in good health.

This rearrangement joins TRBV9 to TRBJ1-2; 7 bases line up with TRBD1. This CDR3 contains 16 residues. Germline-derived CDR1 and CDR2 are SGDLS and YYNGEE. The V and J ends lost 4 bases and 7 bases, in that order; junction bases with no gene match: 16. DNA for the CDR3: TGTGCCAGCAGCCTTGAAGGGACAGTCCTACTCCGTGGCTACACCTTC. It yields the protein CASSLEGTVLLRGYTF. The full variable domain, rest sourced from reference TRBV9 and TRBJ1-2, is DSGVTQTPKHLITATGQRVTLRCSPRSGDLSVYWYQQSLDQGLQFLIQYYNGEERAKGNILERFSAQQFPDLHSELNLSSLELGDSALYFCASSLEGTVLLRGYTFGSGTRLTVV.

CDR3 loop: CASSEGGPTDTQYF. In DNA, the CDR3 is TGTGCCAGCAGTGAAGGGGGGCCCACAGATACGCAGTATTTT. V gene TRBV2 combines with J gene TRBJ2-3; the D gene is possibly TRBD1 (6 bases). The germline V and J ends were trimmed by 1 base and 2 bases, with 7 bases remaining between them. The germline V gene has CDR1 SNHLY and CDR2 FYNNEI. The CDR3 has 14 amino acids.

The chain employs TRBV28 and TRBJ1-5, with D perhaps matching TRBD1 (5 bases). The V and J ends lost 3 bases and 9 bases respectively, with 15 bases between them. The germline V gene has CDR1 MDHEN and CDR2 SYDVKM. The CDR3 has 14 amino acids. The CDR3 sequence: CASSFRGGGVPQHF. DNA for the CDR3: TGTGCCAGCAGTTTTAGGGGCGGCGGAGTGCCCCAGCATTTT. The full variable domain, with the rest looked up from reference TRBV28 and TRBJ1-5, is DVKVTQSSRYLVKRTGEKVFLECVQDMDHENMFWYRQDPGLGLRLIYFSYDVKMKEKGDIPEGYSVSREKKERFSLILESASTNQTSMYLCASSFRGGGVPQHFGDGTRLSIL.

The CDR3 DNA sequence: TGTGCCAGCAGCCCCTCCGGGATTGGGTCCTACAATGAGCAGTTCTTC. Its protein is CASSPSGIGSYNEQFF. The rearrangement uses TRBV7-6 and TRBJ2-1; D perhaps matches TRBD2 (5 bases). This CDR3 is built from 16 residues. CDR1 is SGHVS, CDR2 FNYEAQ, per germline. V lost 5 bases to trimming and J lost 1 base, with 15 bases between them.

The chain joins TRBV6-1 to TRBJ1-2; TRBD1 matches 11 bases. Germline V lookup: CDR1 MNHNS, CDR2 SASEGT. This CDR3 contains 16 residues. V shed 0 bases and J 6 bases; nucleotides not matched to a gene: 6. CDR3 amino acids: CASSEARGTGGNGYTF. The CDR3 region has the DNA TGTGCCAGCAGTGAAGCACGAGGGACAGGGGGGAATGGCTACACCTTC.

This chain connects TRBV7-4 to TRBJ1-6; tentatively, D is TRBD1 (6 bases). Trimming cost V 1 base and J 0 bases, with 16 bases left between them. The CDR3 runs 19 residues. CDR1 and CDR2 (germline): SGHVT, SQSDAQ. In DNA, the CDR3 is TGTGCCAGCAGCTTAGTAGGGGGTTGGGAGAGCTCCTATAATTCACCCCTCCACTTT. Protein: CASSLVGGWESSYNSPLHF.

As concerns this clone: Other DNA variants within this sample encode the same CDR3. The rearrangement uses TRBV19 and TRBJ1-5; the D gene is possibly TRBD1 (5 bases). The CDR3 length is 12 residues. The V and J ends lost 8 bases and 4 bases respectively, with 9 bases between them. Germline CDR1 reads LNHDA; CDR2 reads SQIVND (reference sequence). The CDR3 protein is CASRGGNQPQHF. DNA of the CDR3: TGTGCCAGTCGGGGGGGGAATCAGCCCCAGCATTTT.

This sequence joins TRBV3-1 (or the pseudogene TRBV3-2) and TRBJ1-1; D is unresolved. The germline V gene encodes CDR1 LGHDT and CDR2 YNNKEL (reference sequence). V gave up 0 bases and J gave up 8 bases, with 7 bases separating them. There are 12 residues in the CDR3. CDR3 amino acids: CASSQDGAEAFF. The CDR3 DNA reads TGTGCCAGCAGCCAAGACGGTGCGGAAGCTTTCTTT.

This clone appeared once. V is TRBV5-1 and J is TRBJ1-2; D remains ambiguous. Germline V gene data show CDR1 as SGHRS and CDR2 as YFSETQ. The CDR3 is 14 amino acids. V shed 2 bases and J shed 0 bases, with 8 bases lying between them. The CDR3 coding sequence is TGCGCCAGCAGCTTATACGGGGCTAACTATGGCTACACCTTC. Translating gives CASSLYGANYGYTF.

V usage is TRBV7-5 and J usage is TRBJ2-6; the table's D call, TRBD1, was not checked against the DNA. TRBV7-5 is classified as a pseudogene. The CDR3 covers 21 residues. CDR3 residues: CARSLAGSPGQGVAGANVLTF. CDR3 nucleotides: TGTGCCAGAAGCTTAGCTGGGTCCCCGGGACAGGGAGTCGCTGGGGCCAACGTCCTGACTTTC.